This T cell receptor (beta chain) derives from a study of Graves' ophthalmopathy and Graves' hyperthyroidism. The CDR3 extends over 14 amino acids. The germline V gene has CDR1 LNHDA and CDR2 SQIVND (reference sequence). Trimming pared 3 bases from V and 3 bases from J, leaving 11 bases between. The study, taken as a whole, reports: Using a 13-signature model, the authors split ophthalmopathy from stable hyperthyroidism, with around 85% sensitivity and approximately 81% specificity.

This clonotype was observed a few times. Its antigen is unknown. CDR3 regions of TCR beta were amplified from RNA transcripts. The library came from an HTBI-primed first-round RT-PCR and a second-round multiplex PCR. One entry per CDR3 protein, called by TCRdb with MiXCR from the multiplex PCR reads. The sample lists fewer than 650,000 distinct CDR3 sequences, 20% to 25% seen once, with approximately 6.5% in the top ten. What supplied the PBMCs was 10 ml of fresh peripheral blood. The chain joins TRBV19 to TRBJ1-2, with D perhaps matching TRBD1 (6 bases). The clonotype comes from a woman in her late teens or twenties with stable Graves' hyperthyroidism. Some clones in this sample may be carry-over from other donors' samples. Material: peripheral blood. The CDR3 sequence is CASSIENRDYGYTF. The DNA of the CDR3 is TGTGCCAGTAGTATCGAAAACAGGGACTATGGCTACACCTTC.